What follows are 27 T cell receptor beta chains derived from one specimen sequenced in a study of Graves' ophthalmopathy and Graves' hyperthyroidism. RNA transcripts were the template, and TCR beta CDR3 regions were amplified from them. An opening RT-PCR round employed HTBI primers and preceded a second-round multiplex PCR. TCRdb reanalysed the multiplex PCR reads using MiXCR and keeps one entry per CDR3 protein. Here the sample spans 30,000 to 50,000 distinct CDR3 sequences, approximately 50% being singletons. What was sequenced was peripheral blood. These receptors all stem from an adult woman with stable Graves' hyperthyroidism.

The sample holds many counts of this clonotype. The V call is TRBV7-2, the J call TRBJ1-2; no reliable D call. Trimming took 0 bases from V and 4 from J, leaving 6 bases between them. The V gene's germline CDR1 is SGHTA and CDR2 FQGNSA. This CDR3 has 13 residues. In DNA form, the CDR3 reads TGTGCCAGCAGCTTAGCACAGATCTATGGCTACACCTTC. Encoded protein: CASSLAQIYGYTF.

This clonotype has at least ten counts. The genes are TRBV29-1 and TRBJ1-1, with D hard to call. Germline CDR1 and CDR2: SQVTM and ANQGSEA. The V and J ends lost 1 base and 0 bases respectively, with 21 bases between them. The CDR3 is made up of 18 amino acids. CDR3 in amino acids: CSVEGGAVAPSMNTEAFF. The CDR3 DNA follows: TGCAGCGTTGAAGGAGGAGCAGTCGCACCCTCTATGAACACTGAAGCTTTCTTT. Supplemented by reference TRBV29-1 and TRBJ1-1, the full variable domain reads SAVISQKPSRDICQRGTSLTIQCQVDSQVTMMFWYRQQPGQSLTLIATANQGSEATYESGFVIDKFPISRPNLTFSTLTVSNMSPEDSSIYLCSVEGGAVAPSMNTEAFFGQGTRLTVV.

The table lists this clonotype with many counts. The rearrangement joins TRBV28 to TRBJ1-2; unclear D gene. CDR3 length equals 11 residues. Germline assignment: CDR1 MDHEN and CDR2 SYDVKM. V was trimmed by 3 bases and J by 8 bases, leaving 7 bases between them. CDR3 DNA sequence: TGTGCCAGCAGTTTTATCGGCGGCTACACCTTC. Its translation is CASSFIGGYTF.

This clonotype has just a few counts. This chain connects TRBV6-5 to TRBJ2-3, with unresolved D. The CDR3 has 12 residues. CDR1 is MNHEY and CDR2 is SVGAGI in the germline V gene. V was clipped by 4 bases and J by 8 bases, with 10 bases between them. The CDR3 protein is CASSFSDGTQYF. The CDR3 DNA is TGTGCCAGCAGTTTCTCGGACGGTACGCAGTATTTT.

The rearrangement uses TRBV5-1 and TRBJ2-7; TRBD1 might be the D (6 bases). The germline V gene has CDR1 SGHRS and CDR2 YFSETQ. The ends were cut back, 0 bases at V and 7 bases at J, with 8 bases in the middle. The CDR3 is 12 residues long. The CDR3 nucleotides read TGCGCCAGCAGCTTGGGGGGGCAAGAGCAGTACTTC. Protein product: CASSLGGQEQYF.

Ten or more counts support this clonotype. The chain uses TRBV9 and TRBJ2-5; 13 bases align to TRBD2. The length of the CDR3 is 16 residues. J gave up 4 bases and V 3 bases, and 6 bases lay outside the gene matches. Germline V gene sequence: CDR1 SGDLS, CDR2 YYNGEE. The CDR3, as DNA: TGTGCCAGCAGCGGAAGGACTAGCGGGAGTGGAGAGACCCAGTACTTC. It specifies CASSGRTSGSGETQYF.

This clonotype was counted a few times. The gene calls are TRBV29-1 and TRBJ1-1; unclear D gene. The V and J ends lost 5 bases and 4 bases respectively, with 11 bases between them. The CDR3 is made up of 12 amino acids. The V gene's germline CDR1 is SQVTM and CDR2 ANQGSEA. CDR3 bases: TGCAGCGTTAGGGTACGTGGCACTGAAGCTTTCTTT. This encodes CSVRVRGTEAFF.

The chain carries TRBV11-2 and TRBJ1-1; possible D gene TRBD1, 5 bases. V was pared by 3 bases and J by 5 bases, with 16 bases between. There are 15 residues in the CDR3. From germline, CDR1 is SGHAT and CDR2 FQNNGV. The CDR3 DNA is TGTGCCAGCAGCTTCCGTCGGGAGGGACTTACTGAAGCTTTCTTT. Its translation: CASSFRREGLTEAFF.

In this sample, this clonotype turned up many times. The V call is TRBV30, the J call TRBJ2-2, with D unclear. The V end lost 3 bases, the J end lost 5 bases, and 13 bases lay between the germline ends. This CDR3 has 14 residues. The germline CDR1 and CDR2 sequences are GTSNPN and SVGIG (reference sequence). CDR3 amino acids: CAWSDVSGTGELFF. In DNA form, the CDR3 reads TGTGCCTGGAGCGACGTAAGTGGAACCGGGGAGCTGTTTTTT.

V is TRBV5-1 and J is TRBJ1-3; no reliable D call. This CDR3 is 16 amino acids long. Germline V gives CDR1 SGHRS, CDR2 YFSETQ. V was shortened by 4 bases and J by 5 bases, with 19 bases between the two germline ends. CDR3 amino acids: CASSLEAMGARNTIYF. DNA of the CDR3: TGCGCCAGCAGCCTGGAAGCGATGGGTGCTAGAAACACCATATATTTT.

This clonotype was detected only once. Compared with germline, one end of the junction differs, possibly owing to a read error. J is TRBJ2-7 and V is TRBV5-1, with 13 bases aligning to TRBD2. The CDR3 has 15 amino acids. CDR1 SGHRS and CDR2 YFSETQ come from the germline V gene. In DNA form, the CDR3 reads TGTGCCAGCAGCCGTGGACTAGCGGGAGCTGACGAGCAGTACTTC. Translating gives CASSRGLAGADEQYF. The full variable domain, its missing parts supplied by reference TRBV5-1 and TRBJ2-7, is KAGVTQTPRYLIKTRGQQVTLSCSPISGHRSVSWYQQTPGQGLQFLFEYFSETQRNKGNFPGRFSGRQFSNSRSEMNVSTLELGDSALYLCASSRGLAGADEQYFGPGTRLTVT.

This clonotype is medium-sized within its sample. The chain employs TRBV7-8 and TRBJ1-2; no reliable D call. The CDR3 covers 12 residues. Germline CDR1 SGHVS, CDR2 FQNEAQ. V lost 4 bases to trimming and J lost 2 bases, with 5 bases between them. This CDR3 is CASSSDNYGYTF. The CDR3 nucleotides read TGTGCCAGCAGCTCTGACAACTATGGCTACACCTTC.

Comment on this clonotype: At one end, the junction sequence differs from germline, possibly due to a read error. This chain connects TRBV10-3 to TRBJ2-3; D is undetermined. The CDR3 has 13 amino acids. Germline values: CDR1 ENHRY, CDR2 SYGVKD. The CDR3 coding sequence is TGTGCCATCAGTGTACAGAGAACAGATATGCAGTATTTT. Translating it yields CAISVQRTDMQYF.

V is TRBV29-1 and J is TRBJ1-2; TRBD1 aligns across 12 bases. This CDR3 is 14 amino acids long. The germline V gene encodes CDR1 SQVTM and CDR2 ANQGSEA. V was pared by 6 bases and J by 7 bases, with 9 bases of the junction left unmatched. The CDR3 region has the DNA TGCAGCGTCCTCGGGACAGGGGGCGCATCTGGCTACACCTTC. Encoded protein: CSVLGTGGASGYTF.

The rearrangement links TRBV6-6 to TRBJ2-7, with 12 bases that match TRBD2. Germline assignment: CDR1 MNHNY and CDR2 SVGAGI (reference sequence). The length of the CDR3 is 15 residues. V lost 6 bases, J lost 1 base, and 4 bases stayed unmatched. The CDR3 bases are TGTGCCAGCAGCGGACTAGCGGGAAGTTCCTACGAGCAGTACTTC. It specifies CASSGLAGSSYEQYF.

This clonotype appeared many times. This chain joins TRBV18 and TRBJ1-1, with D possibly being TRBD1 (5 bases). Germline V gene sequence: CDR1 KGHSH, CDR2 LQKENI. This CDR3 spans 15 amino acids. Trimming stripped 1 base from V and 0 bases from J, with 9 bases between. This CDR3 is CASSPRGPVNTEAFF. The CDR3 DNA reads TGTGCCAGCTCACCACGGGGCCCCGTGAACACTGAAGCTTTCTTT. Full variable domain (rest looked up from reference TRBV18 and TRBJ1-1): NAGVMQNPRHLVRRRGQEARLRCSPMKGHSHVYWYRQLPEEGLKFMVYLQKENIIDESGMPKERFSAEFPKEGPSILRIQQVVRGDSAAYFCASSPRGPVNTEAFFGQGTRLTVV.

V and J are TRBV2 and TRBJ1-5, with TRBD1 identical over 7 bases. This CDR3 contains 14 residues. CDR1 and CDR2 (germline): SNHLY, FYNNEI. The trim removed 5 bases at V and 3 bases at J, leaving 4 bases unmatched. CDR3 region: CASSLQGINQPQHF. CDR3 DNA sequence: TGTGCCAGCAGTCTACAGGGGATCAATCAGCCCCAGCATTTT.

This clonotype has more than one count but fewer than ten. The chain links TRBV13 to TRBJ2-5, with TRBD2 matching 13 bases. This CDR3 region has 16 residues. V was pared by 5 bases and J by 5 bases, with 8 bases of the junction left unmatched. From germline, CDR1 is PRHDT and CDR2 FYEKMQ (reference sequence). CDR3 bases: TGTGCCAGCAGCCCCTCCGGGACTAGCGGGACCGAGACCCAGTACTTC. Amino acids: CASSPSGTSGTETQYF.

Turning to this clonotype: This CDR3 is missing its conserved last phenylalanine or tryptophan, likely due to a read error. As DNA, the CDR3 is TGCGCCAGCAGACAGGGGTCCTTCACTGAGGCTTTCTCT. This translates into CASRQGSFTEAFS. This chain joins TRBV5-1 and TRBJ1-1, with 7 positions matching TRBD1. The length of the CDR3 is 13 residues. Germline assignment: CDR1 SGHRS and CDR2 YFSETQ.

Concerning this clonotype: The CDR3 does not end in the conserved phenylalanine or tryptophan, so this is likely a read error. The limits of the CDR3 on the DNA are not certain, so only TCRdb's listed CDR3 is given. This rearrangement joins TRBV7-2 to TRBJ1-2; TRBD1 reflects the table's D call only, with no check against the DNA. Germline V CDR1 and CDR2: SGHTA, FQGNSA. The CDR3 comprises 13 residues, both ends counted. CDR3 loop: CASSLSLGGDRTS.

CDR3 sequence (DNA): TGTGCCAGCAGCTACCCAGGGAGGGTTAGGCTAGCGGGAGGGCAGACCCAGTACTTC. Amino acids: CASSYPGRVRLAGGQTQYF. This chain uses TRBV7-2 with TRBJ2-5; 12 positions match TRBD2. The CDR3 length is 19 residues. Per the germline V gene, CDR1 is SGHTA and CDR2 is FQGNSA. The trim removed 4 bases at V and 6 bases at J, leaving 18 bases unmatched.

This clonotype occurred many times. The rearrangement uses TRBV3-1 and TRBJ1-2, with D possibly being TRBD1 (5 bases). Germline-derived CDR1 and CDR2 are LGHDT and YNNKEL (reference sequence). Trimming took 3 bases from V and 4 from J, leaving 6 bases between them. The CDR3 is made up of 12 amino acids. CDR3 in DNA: TGTGCCAGCAGCCAGGGGACCTATGGCTACACCTTC. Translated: CASSQGTYGYTF.

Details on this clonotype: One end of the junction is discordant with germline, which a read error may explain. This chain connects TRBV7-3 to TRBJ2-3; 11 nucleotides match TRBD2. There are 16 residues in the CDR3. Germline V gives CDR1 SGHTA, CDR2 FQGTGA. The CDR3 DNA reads TGCGCCAGCAGCGCGCGGACTAGCGGGCCCCGGGATACGCAGTATTTT. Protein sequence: CASSARTSGPRDTQYF.

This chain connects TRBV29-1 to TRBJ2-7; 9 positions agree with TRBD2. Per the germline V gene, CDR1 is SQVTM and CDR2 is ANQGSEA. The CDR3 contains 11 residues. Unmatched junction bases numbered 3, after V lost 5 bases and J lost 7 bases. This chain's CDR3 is CSVRREGEQYF. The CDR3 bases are TGCAGCGTTAGGCGGGAGGGGGAGCAGTACTTC.

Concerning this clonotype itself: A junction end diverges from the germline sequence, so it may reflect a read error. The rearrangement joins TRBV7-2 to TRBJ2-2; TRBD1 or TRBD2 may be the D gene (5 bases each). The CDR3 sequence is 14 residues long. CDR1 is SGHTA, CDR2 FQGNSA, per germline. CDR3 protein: CASSQDGVTRELSF. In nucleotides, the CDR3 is TGTGCCAGCAGCCAAGATGGTGTAACCAGGGAGCTGTCTTTT.

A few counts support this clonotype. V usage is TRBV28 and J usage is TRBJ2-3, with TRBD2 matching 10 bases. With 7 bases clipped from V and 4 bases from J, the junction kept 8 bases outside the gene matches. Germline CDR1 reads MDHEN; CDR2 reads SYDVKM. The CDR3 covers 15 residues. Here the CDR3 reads CASTKREGPADTQYF. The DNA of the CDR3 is TGTGCCAGCACCAAGCGGGAGGGCCCTGCAGATACGCAGTATTTT.

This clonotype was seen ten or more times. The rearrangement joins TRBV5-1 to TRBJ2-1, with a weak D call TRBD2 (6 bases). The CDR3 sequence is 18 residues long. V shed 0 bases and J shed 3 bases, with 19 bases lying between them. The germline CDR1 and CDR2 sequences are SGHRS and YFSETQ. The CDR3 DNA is TGCGCCAGCAGCTTGGTATATCGGGAGAAAGGATTCTACAATGAGCAGTTCTTC. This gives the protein CASSLVYREKGFYNEQFF.